This TCR beta chain was documented in a study of blood T cell repertoires in COVID-19. Across the whole study: PBMCs, B-cell-depleted T cells, or T cells provided the cDNA or gDNA that made up the material.

Sequencing was performed with immunoSEQ multiplex PCR; in TCRdb, only in-frame clones are kept and a portion is missing. The data contain about 160,000 clones, approximately 92% of them singletons. The germline V and J ends were trimmed by 6 bases and 6 bases, with 17 bases remaining between them. CDR1 is MDHEN and CDR2 is SYDVKM in the germline V gene. This CDR3 has 14 amino acids. The source is a man aged 18 to 29 with COVID-19, enrolled during active disease. The chain couples TRBV28 to TRBJ1-1; possibly TRBD1 for D (6 bases). Input material: peripheral blood. CDR3 sequence reads: CASSTFPQGPEAFF. CDR3 sequence (DNA): TGTGCCAGCAGCACCTTTCCACAGGGACCTGAAGCTTTCTTT.